The source of this T cell receptor beta chain is a study of T cells in Graves' hyperthyroidism and ophthalmopathy (dated by TCRdb to the late 2010s). Study-level background: Peripheral blood samples were taken at the time of initial diagnosis, prior to any treatment. An independent validation cohort of some 18 hyperthyroidism patients and some 15 patients who later progressed to ophthalmopathy tested prospective prediction of ophthalmopathy. A discovery cohort of about 100 patients, about 40 with Graves' ophthalmopathy and fewer than 65 with stable Graves' hyperthyroidism, was used to find distinguishing TCR V-J signatures. Once sampling was done, hyperthyroidism patients were given methimazole at a starting dose of 30 mg daily, whereas ophthalmopathy patients were given high-dose intravenous methylprednisolone. Thyroid tissue and blood T-cell repertoires from about six Graves' hyperthyroidism patients were also compared in the study. The approximately 98 discovery patients were randomly divided into training and test sets at a 7:3 ratio. TCR Vbeta CDR3 sequencing of 140 or so peripheral blood samples (fewer than 45 ophthalmopathy, roughly 74 hyperthyroidism and some 17 progressor patients) is reported in the paper.

The TCR beta CDR3 regions were amplified from RNA transcripts. A first-round RT-PCR of the TCR CDR3 used the HTBI primer set with the Qiagen OneStep RT-PCR kit. A second multiplex PCR round built the libraries, followed by size selection and purification. Sequencing of the libraries was done on an Illumina HiSeq2000 using paired-end 100 bp reads. On the study's bioinformatics: SOAPnuke was used to process the raw data, throwing out any read that contained adapters or uncalled bases, had a mean Phred below 15, or lacked an exact constant-primer or identifier match. COPE v1.2.5 was used to merge high-quality paired reads, and clonotypes were defined as unique nucleotide sequences. MiTCR v1.1 was used to align clonotypes to the IMGT TRBV, TRBD and TRBJ reference segments. Analysis was restricted to V-J combinations with a frequency above 0.0001, which covered roughly 99% of repertoires. The TCS score was defined as F50 (clonal expansion) divided by E x V (chaos), with BLOSUM62-based TCRdist calculated between CDR3 peptides within each V-J. Welch's t-statistics and random forest reduced 500 to 550 V-J features to 13, which were used in a naive Bayes classifier (R e1071). Using fastp at Q25 and MiXCR, TCRdb reprocessed the public reads and kept productive beta chains. Rows merge per CDR3 protein into single entries with the most common DNA and genes. These V and J calls originate from TCRdb's pipeline instead of the authors' own analysis. This sample is represented by around 690,000 distinct CDR3 sequences; 15% to 20% of them were singletons. 15% to 19% of the sample belongs to the ten largest clones.

A distance of 15 bases separates the germline ends of V and J, which lose 3 bases and 6 bases respectively. The CDR3 runs 14 residues from the cysteine to the phenylalanine. The retained sequence is limited to the CDR3, 42 bases, with the frame set at the first base. CDR1 DFQATT and CDR2 SNEGSKA were looked up in the germline V gene (reference sequence). Stable Graves' hyperthyroidism was defined as no progression to ophthalmopathy during 18 months of follow-up. Hyperthyroidism patients were aged 18 to 65 years and newly diagnosed, with disease duration of less than 2 months. Patients with uncontrolled infections, other autoimmune diseases, pregnancy or lactation were excluded. Clinical symptoms, serum thyroxine and TRAb, thyroid ultrasound, and orbital computed tomography formed the basis for the diagnoses. PBMCs were isolated from 7.5 to 10 ml of fresh peripheral blood by Ficoll-Paque density gradient centrifugation. Total RNA was extracted using Trizol reagent, and RNA quality was assessed on an Agilent 2100 Bioanalyzer.

This clonotype was observed at least ten times. Its specific antigen is unknown. Within one base of it there is no much larger clone, and no base qualities were kept. Beyond this particular receptor, the publication reports: Sample size was not statistically predetermined, and investigators were not blinded to group allocation. In validation, the model predicted progression to ophthalmopathy a median of roughly 6.2 months before onset, with roughly 68% sensitivity and 72.22% specificity. Most expanded thyroid clonotypes (frequency above 0.001) were also detected in blood, suggesting blood repertoires may reflect thyroid immune responses. Ophthalmopathy was separated from stable hyperthyroidism by a 13 V-J signature model, with about 88% sensitivity and roughly 81% specificity obtained in cross-validation and 80%/75% obtained in testing.

This TCR was recovered from a man aged 50 to 60 with Graves' hyperthyroidism. The rearrangement joined TRBV20-1 to TRBJ2-1; the D match is possibly TRBD1 or TRBD2, with 6 bases aligned in each. Sequencing was done on a sample of blood. The nucleotide sequence is given as TGCAGTGCTAGCTTAGCAGGAGGGGGCAATGAGCAGTTCTTC. Its translation is CSASLAGGGNEQFF.